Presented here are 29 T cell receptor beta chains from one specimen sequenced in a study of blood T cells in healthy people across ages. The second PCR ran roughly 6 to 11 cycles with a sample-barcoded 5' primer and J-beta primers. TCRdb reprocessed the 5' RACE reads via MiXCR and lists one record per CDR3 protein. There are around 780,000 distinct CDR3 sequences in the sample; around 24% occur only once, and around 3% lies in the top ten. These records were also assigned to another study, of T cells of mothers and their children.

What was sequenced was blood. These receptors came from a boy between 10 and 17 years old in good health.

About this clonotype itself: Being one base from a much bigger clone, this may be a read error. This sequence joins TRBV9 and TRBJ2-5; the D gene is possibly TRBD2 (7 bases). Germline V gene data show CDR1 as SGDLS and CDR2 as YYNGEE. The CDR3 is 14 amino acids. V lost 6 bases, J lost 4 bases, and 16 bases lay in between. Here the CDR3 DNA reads TGTGCCAGCAACCCACGGGGGGCTGGAGAGACCCAGTACTTC. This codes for CASNPRGAGETQYF.

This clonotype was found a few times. The CDR3 sequence is CASSQPRQGANEKLFF. As DNA, the CDR3 is TGCGCCAGCAGCCAACCTCGACAGGGGGCGAATGAAAAACTGTTTTTT. V and J are TRBV4-1 and TRBJ1-4, with 10 bases fitting TRBD1. In germline, CDR1 is MGHRA, CDR2 YSYEKL. This CDR3 is 16 amino acids long. With V trimmed by 2 bases and J by 5 bases, 5 bases remained unmatched.

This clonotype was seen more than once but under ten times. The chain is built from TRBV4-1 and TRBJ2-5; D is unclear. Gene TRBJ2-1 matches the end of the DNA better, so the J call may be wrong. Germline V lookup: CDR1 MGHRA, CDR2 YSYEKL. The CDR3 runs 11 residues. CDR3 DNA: TGCGCCAGCAGCCAAGACCGAAAGCAGTTCTTC. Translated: CASSQDRKQFF.

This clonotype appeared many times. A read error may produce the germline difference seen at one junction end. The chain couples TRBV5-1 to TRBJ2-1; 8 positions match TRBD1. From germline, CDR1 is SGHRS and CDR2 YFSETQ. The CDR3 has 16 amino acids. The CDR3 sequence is CASSPRTGSSYNEQFF. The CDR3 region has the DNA TGTGCCAGCAGTCCCCGGACAGGGAGCTCCTACAATGAGCAGTTCTTC.

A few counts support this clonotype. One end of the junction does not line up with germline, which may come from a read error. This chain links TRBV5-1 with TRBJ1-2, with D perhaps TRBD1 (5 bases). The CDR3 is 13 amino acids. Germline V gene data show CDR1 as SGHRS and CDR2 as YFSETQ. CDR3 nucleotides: TGCGCCGGCAGCTTCGGCAGGGACTATGGCTACACCTTC. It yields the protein CAGSFGRDYGYTF.

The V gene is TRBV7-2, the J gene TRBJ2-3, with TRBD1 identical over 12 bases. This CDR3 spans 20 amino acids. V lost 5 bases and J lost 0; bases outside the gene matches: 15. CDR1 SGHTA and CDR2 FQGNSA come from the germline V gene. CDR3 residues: CASSMGWDRGPLTSTDTQYF. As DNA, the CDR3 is TGTGCCAGCAGCATGGGATGGGACAGGGGGCCTCTAACCAGCACAGATACGCAGTATTTT.

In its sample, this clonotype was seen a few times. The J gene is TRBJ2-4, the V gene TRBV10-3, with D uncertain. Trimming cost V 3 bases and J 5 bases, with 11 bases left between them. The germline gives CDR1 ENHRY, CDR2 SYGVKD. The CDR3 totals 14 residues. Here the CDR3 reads CAISDAGLENIQYF. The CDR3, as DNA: TGTGCCATCAGTGACGCCGGCTTAGAAAACATTCAGTACTTC.

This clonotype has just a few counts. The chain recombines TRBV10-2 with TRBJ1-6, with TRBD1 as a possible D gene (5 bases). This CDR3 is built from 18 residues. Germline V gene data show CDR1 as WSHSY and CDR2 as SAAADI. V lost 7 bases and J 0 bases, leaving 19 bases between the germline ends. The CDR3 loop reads CASTKVGQASSYNSPLHF. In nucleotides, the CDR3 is TGCGCCAGCACCAAAGTGGGGCAGGCCAGCTCCTATAATTCACCCCTCCACTTT.

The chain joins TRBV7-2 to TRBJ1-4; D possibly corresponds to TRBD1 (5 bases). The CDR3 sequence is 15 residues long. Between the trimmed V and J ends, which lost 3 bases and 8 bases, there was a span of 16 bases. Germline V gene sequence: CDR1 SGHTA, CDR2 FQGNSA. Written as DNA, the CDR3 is TGTGCCAGCAGCTTCAGGGCAGGGTATGAGGAAAAACTGTTTTTT. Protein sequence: CASSFRAGYEEKLFF.

The CDR3 DNA is TGTGCCAGCAGTTGGGGGAACACTGAAGCTTTCTTT. Translation: CASSWGNTEAFF. The chain links TRBV2 to TRBJ1-1; D is unclear. Per the germline V gene, CDR1 is SNHLY and CDR2 is FYNNEI. V gave up 5 bases and J gave up 1 base, with 5 bases separating them. The CDR3 extends over 12 amino acids.

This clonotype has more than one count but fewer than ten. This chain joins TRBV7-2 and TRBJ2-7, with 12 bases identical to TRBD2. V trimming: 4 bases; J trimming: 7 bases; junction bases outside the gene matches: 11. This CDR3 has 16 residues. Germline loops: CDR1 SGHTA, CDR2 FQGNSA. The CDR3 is CASSSKGFGLAGEQYF. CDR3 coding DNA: TGTGCCAGCAGCTCCAAAGGGTTTGGACTAGCGGGGGAGCAGTACTTC.

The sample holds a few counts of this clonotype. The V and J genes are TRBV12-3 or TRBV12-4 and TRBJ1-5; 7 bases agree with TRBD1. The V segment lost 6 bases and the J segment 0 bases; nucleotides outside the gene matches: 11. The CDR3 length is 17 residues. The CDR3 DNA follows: TGTGCCAGCAGACCGAACAGGGGCCGGGATAGCAATCAGCCCCAGCATTTT. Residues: CASRPNRGRDSNQPQHF.

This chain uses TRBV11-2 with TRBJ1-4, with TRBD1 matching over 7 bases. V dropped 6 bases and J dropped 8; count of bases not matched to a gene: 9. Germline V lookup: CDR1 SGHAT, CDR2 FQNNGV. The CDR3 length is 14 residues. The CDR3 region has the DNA TGTGCCAGCAGTTCCGGGACAGAACCAGAAAAACTGTTTTTT. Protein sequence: CASSSGTEPEKLFF. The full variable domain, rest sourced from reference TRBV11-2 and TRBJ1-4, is EAGVAQSPRYKIIEKRQSVAFWCNPISGHATLYWYQQILGQGPKLLIQFQNNGVVDDSQLPKDRFSAERLKGVDSTLKIQPAKLEDSAVYLCASSSGTEPEKLFFGSGTQLSVL.

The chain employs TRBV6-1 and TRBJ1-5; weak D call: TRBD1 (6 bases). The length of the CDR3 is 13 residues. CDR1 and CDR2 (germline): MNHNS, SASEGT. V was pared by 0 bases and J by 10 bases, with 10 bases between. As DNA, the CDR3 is TGTGCCAGCAGTGAAGCCGGACAGACTCCCCAGCATTTT. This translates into CASSEAGQTPQHF.

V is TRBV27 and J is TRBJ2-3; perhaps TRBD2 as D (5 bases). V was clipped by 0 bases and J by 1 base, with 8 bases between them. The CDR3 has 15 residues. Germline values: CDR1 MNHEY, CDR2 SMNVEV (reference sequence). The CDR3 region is CASSLSAGGTDTQYF. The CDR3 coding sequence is TGTGCCAGCAGTTTATCGGCCGGGGGCACAGATACGCAGTATTTT.

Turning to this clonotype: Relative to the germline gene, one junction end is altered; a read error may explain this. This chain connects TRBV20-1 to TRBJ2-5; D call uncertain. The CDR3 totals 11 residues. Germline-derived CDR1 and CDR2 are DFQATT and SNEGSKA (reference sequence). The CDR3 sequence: CGAGHQETQYF. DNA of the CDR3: TGCGGTGCTGGCCACCAAGAGACCCAGTACTTC.

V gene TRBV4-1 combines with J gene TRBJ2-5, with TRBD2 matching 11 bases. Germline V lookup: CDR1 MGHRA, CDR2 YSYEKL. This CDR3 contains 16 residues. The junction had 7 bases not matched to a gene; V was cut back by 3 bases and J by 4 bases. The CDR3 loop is CASSQRLAGLRETQYF. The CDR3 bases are TGCGCCAGCAGCCAGAGACTAGCGGGGCTCCGAGAGACCCAGTACTTC.

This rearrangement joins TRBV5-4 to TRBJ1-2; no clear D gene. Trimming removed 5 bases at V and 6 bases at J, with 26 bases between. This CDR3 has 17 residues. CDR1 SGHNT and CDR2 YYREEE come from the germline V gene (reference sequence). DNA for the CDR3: TGTGCCAGCAGTCGGCTCGTCAGTGCGGGGAAGTCTAATGGCTACACCTTC. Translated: CASSRLVSAGKSNGYTF.

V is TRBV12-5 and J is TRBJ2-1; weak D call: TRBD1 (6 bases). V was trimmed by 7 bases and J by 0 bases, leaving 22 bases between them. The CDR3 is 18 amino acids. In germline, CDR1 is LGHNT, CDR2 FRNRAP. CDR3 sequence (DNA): TGTGCTAGTGCTCCCAGGGGTGGGGGTGCGAGCTCCTACAATGAGCAGTTCTTC. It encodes CASAPRGGGASSYNEQFF.

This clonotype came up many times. In DNA, the CDR3 is TGTGCCAGCAGTTTATGGACAGGGAAAGAGACCCAGTACTTC. This encodes CASSLWTGKETQYF. V and J are TRBV12-3 or TRBV12-4 and TRBJ2-5, with TRBD1 matching 8 bases. The CDR3 has 14 amino acids. Trimming removed 2 bases from V and 3 bases from J; junction bases left unmatched: 2.

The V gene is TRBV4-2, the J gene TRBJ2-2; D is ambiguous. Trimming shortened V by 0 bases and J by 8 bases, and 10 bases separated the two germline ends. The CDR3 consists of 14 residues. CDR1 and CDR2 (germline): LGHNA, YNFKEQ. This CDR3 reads CASSQDSARGELFF. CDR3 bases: TGTGCCAGCAGCCAAGATTCCGCGAGGGGGGAGCTGTTTTTT.

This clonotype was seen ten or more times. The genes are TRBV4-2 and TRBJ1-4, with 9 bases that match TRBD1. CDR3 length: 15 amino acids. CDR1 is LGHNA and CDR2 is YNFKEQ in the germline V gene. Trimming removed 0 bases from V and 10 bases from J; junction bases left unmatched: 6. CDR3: CASSQEGTGHGKLFF. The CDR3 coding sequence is TGTGCCAGCAGCCAAGAAGGGACAGGGCATGGAAAACTGTTTTTT.

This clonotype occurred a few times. The CDR3 DNA follows: TGCGCCAGCGGGGGAAGGGGTGAGCAGTTCTTC. It yields the protein CASGGRGEQFF. This sequence joins TRBV5-1 and TRBJ2-1; D possibly matches TRBD1 or TRBD2 (5 bases each). The CDR3 is 11 residues long. Germline-derived CDR1 and CDR2 are SGHRS and YFSETQ. V gave up 7 bases and J gave up 9 bases, with 11 bases separating them. Based on the CDR3 plus reference TRBV5-1 and TRBJ2-1, the full variable domain is KAGVTQTPRYLIKTRGQQVTLSCSPISGHRSVSWYQQTPGQGLQFLFEYFSETQRNKGNFPGRFSGRQFSNSRSEMNVSTLELGDSALYLCASGGRGEQFFGPGTRLTVL.

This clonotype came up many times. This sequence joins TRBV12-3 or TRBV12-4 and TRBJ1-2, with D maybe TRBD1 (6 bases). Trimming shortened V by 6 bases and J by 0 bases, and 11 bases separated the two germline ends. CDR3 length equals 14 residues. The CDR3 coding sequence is TGTGCCAGCAGGGGGGCCAATACTAACTATGGCTACACCTTC. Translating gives CASRGANTNYGYTF.

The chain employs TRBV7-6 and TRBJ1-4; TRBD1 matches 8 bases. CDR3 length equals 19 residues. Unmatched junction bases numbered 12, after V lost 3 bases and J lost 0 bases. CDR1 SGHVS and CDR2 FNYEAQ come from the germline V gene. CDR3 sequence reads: CASSLDRDRWGTTNEKLFF. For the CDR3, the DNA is TGTGCCAGCAGCTTGGACCGGGACAGGTGGGGGACAACTAATGAAAAACTGTTTTTT.

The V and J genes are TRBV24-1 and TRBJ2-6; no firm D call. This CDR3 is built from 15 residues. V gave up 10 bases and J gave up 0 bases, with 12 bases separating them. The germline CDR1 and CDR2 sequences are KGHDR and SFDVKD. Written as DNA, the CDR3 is TGTGCCACTAATGGACGGAGCTCTGGGGCCAACGTCCTGACTTTC. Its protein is CATNGRSSGANVLTF.

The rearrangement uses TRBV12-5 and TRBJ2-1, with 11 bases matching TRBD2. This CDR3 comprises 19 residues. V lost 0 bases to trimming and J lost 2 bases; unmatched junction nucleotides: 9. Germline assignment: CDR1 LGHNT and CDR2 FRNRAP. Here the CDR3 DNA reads TGTGCTAGTGGTTTGGTTGGTCTAGCGGGGGGCCGAGCCTACAATGAGCAGTTCTTC. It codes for CASGLVGLAGGRAYNEQFF.

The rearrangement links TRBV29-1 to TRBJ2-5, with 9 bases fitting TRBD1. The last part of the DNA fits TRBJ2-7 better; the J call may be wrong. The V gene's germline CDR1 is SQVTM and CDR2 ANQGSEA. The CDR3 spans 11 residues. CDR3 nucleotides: TGCAGCGGGGACAGGGACCACGAGCAGTACTTC. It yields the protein CSGDRDHEQYF.

The CDR3 spells CASIGSGGLYNEQFF. The DNA for the CDR3 is TGTGCCAGCATAGGATCGGGGGGGCTTTACAATGAGCAGTTCTTC. This rearrangement joins TRBV2 to TRBJ2-1, with TRBD2 matching over 8 bases. Germline V gene sequence: CDR1 SNHLY, CDR2 FYNNEI. V lost 7 bases and J lost 4; bases outside the gene matches: 9. The CDR3 is 15 residues long. The full variable domain, in which reference TRBV2 and TRBJ2-1 provide the parts outside the CDR3, is EPEVTQTPSHQVTQMGQEVILRCVPISNHLYFYWYRQILGQKVEFLVSFYNNEISEKSEIFDDQFSVERPDGSNFTLKIRSTKLEDSAMYFCASIGSGGLYNEQFFGPGTRLTVL.